This record covers a single TCR beta chain. Its antigen is still unknown. This specimen comes from a study of T cell responses to AZD1222 COVID-19 vaccine. Study outcomes and limitations: Repertoires were sampled only after the peak T cell response.

CDR3 length: 15 amino acids. Trimming removed 3 bases at V and 16 bases at J, with 22 bases between. Germline CDR1 is MGHRA and CDR2 is YSYEKL. Method: immunoSEQ multiplex PCR; TCRdb's copy keeps in-frame clones and lacks some. The table lists about 180,000 clones, about nine tenths of them singletons. This chain uses TRBV4-1 with TRBJ1-6; D uncertain. This receptor was obtained from an adult in good health. The sample here was peripheral blood, taken on day 0 of AZD1222 vaccination. DNA for the CDR3: TGCGCCAGCAGCCATATTATCACGAGCCAGGCTCCTCTCCACTTT. Translation: CASSHIITSQAPLHF.